Shown below are 7 T cell receptor beta chains from a single sample sequenced in a study of T cell responses to AZD1222 COVID-19 vaccine. The data were produced by immunoSEQ multiplex PCR, yet TCRdb's version contains in-frame clones alone and is incomplete. The sample lists 150,000 or so clones, 90% to 95% occurring once. The sequenced sample was peripheral blood, obtained 28 days after the second AZD1222 dose. These receptors were obtained from an adult who received the AZD1222 COVID-19 vaccine.

The chain has TRBV7-6 and TRBJ2-2, with 11 bases that match TRBD1. The CDR3 covers 16 residues. V was clipped by 5 bases and J by 4 bases; unmatched bases: 6. Germline assignment: CDR1 SGHVS and CDR2 FNYEAQ. CDR3 residues: CASSPRGQGVTGELFF. CDR3 coding DNA: TGTGCCAGCAGCCCAAGGGGACAGGGGGTCACCGGGGAGCTGTTTTTT.

In its sample, this clone was seen a few times. The chain recombines TRBV6-2 or TRBV6-3 with TRBJ1-1; D is undetermined. Germline CDR1 is MNHEY and CDR2 is SVGEGT. Deletions cut 0 bases from V and 4 bases from J, with 9 bases between. The CDR3 consists of 14 residues. For the CDR3, the DNA is TGTGCCAGCAGTTACTCGCGAGTTATCACTGAAGCTTTCTTT. Amino acids: CASSYSRVITEAFF.

V and J are TRBV7-9 and TRBJ2-7; D uncertain. Germline loops: CDR1 SEHNR, CDR2 FQNEAQ (reference sequence). Trimming took 3 bases from V and 0 from J, leaving 3 bases between them. The CDR3 has 12 residues. The DNA for the CDR3 is TGTGCCAGCAGCTTCGCCTCCTACGAGCAGTACTTC. Translation gives CASSFASYEQYF.

V usage is TRBV19 and J usage is TRBJ2-1; TRBD2 matches 8 bases. V was clipped by 4 bases and J by 4 bases; unmatched bases: 6. The CDR3 runs to 15 residues. Germline values: CDR1 LNHDA, CDR2 SQIVND (reference sequence). The CDR3 region is CASSTGLVTYNEQFF. CDR3 DNA sequence: TGTGCCAGTAGTACGGGACTAGTAACTTACAATGAGCAGTTCTTC.

The chain has TRBV13 and TRBJ2-7, with D tentatively TRBD1 (6 bases). From germline, CDR1 is PRHDT and CDR2 FYEKMQ (reference sequence). This CDR3 has 15 residues. With 3 bases removed from V and 3 bases from J, the gap between germline ends came to 15 bases. CDR3 sequence reads: CASSFSGAGIYEQYF. CDR3 DNA: TGTGCCAGCAGCTTCTCAGGGGCAGGTATCTACGAGCAGTACTTC.

A single count supports this clone. The chain is built from TRBV6-5 and TRBJ2-1; either TRBD1 or TRBD2 may fit D (6 bases each). Per germline, CDR1 MNHEY and CDR2 SVGAGI. V was shortened by 7 bases and J by 7 bases, with 17 bases between the two germline ends. The CDR3 consists of 14 residues. As DNA, the CDR3 is TGTGCCAGCATGGGGGGCGGGAAGGGGAATGAGCAGTTCTTC. Its translation: CASMGGGKGNEQFF.

In this sample, this clone turned up a few times. The chain combines TRBV21-1 with TRBJ1-5. TRBV21-1 corresponds to a pseudogene. CDR3 size: 13 residues. The CDR3, as DNA: TGTGCCAGCAGTCGGTATAGCAATCAGCCCCAGCATTTT. It translates to CASSRYSNQPQHF.